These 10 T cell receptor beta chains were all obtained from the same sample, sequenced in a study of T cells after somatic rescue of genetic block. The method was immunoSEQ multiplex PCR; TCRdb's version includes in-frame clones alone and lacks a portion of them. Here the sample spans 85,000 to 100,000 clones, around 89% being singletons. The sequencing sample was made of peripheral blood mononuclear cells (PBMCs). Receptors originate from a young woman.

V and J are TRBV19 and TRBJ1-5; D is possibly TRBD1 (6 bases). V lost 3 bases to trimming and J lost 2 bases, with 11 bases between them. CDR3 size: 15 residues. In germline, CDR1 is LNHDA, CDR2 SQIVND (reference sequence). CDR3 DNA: TGTGCCAGTAGTATTTTGGGACAAGGCAATCAGCCCCAGCATTTT. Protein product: CASSILGQGNQPQHF.

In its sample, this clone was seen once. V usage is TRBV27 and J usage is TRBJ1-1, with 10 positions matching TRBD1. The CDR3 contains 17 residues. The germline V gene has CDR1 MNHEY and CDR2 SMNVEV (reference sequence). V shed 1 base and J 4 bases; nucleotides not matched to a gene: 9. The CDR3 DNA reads TGTGCCAGCAGTTTATTTCGGGTCCGGGACAGGGGCACTGAAGCTTTCTTT. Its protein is CASSLFRVRDRGTEAFF.

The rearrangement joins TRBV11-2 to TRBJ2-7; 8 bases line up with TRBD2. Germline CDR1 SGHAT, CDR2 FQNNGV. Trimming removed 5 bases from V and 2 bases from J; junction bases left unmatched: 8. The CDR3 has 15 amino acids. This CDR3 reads CASSRIRGLAYEQYF. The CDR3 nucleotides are TGTGCCAGCAGCCGTATCAGGGGACTAGCCTACGAGCAGTACTTC.

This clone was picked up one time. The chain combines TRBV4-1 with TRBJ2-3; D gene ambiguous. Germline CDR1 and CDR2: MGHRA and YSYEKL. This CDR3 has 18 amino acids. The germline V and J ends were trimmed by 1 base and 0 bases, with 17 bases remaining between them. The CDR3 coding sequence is TGCGCCAGCAGCCAAGTTCATAACTTCCTTTCTAGCACAGATACGCAGTATTTT. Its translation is CASSQVHNFLSSTDTQYF.

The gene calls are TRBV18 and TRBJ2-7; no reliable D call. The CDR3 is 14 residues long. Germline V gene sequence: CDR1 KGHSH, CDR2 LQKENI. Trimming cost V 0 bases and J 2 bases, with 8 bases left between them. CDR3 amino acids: CASSPPTTTYEQYF. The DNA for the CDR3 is TGTGCCAGCTCACCACCGACCACCACCTACGAGCAGTACTTC. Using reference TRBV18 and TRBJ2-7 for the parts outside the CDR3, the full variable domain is NAGVMQNPRHLVRRRGQEARLRCSPMKGHSHVYWYRQLPEEGLKFMVYLQKENIIDESGMPKERFSAEFPKEGPSILRIQQVVRGDSAAYFCASSPPTTTYEQYFGPGTRLTVT.

The CDR3 loop reads CASSQDGARTPYNEQFF. The CDR3 coding sequence is TGCGCCAGCAGCCAAGATGGGGCCCGCACACCTTACAATGAGCAGTTCTTC. The V gene is TRBV4-3, the J gene TRBJ2-1, with TRBD1 as a possible D gene (5 bases). Deletions cut 0 bases from V and 4 bases from J, with 16 bases between. This CDR3 spans 17 amino acids. Germline loops: CDR1 LGHNA, CDR2 YSLEER.

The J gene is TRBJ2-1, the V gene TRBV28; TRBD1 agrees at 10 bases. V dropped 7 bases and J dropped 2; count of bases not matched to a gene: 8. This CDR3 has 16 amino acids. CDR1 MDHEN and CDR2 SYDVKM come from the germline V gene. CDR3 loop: CASTATGTGAYNEQFF. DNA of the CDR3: TGTGCCAGCACCGCCACGGGGACAGGGGCCTACAATGAGCAGTTCTTC.

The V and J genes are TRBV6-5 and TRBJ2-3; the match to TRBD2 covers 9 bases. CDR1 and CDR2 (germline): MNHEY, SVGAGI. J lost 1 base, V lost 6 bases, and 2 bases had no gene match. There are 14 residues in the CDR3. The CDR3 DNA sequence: TGTGCCAGCAGCAGACTAGCGGGCACAGATACGCAGTATTTT. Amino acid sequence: CASSRLAGTDTQYF.

The CDR3 DNA is TGTGCCAGCTCTGAGGGACTGGCGGCGGGTACGCAGTATTTT. It encodes CASSEGLAAGTQYF. The V gene is TRBV2, the J gene TRBJ2-3; D is possibly TRBD2 (6 bases). The germline V gene has CDR1 SNHLY and CDR2 FYNNEI. V lost 8 bases, J lost 8 bases, and 20 bases lay in between. This CDR3 has 14 residues.

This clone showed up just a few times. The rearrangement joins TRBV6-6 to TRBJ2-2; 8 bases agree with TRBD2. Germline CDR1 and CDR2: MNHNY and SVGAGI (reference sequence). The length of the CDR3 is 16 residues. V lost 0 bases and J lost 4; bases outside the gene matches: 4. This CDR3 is CASSYSTSGGTGELFF. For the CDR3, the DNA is TGTGCCAGCAGTTACTCAACCAGCGGGGGCACCGGGGAGCTGTTTTTT.